The 10 T cell receptor beta chains in this list originate from one sample, sequenced in a study of T cell repertoires in cytomegalovirus infection. What these receptors recognize is not known. TCRdb reprocessed the reads via MiXCR and lists one record per CDR3 protein. This repertoire shows roughly 990,000 distinct CDR3 sequences, approximately 32% found once; its top ten account for around an eighth. The sequenced sample was cultured CD8+ T cells from PBMCs, obtained from culture after CMV antigen stimulation. The receptors here all came from a human donor in good health (CMV status not recorded). Some clones in this sample may be carry-over from other donors' samples.

This clonotype was observed a few times. DNA of the CDR3: TGTGCCAGTAGAGTAGGGTGGGGGACTGAAGCTTTCTTT. It codes for CASRVGWGTEAFF. V and J are TRBV19 and TRBJ1-1; tentatively, D is TRBD1 (5 bases). CDR3 length: 13 amino acids. Germline CDR1 and CDR2: LNHDA and SQIVND (reference sequence). Trimming took off 6 bases at V and 5 bases at J, with 13 bases between the two ends.

This clonotype came up a few times. A junction end diverges from the germline sequence, so it may reflect a read error. The chain couples TRBV7-7 to TRBJ2-1; the D call may be TRBD1 or TRBD2 (9 bases each). CDR1 is SSHAT, CDR2 FNYEAQ, per germline (reference sequence). The CDR3 sequence is 22 residues long. The CDR3 spells CASSLSAVGTGTAGGPNNEQFF. CDR3 DNA sequence: TGTGCTAGCAGCTTAAGCGCCGTCGGGACAGGGACTGCGGGGGGGCCAAACAATGAGCAGTTCTTC.

A few counts support this clonotype. V usage is TRBV7-8 and J usage is TRBJ1-1, with TRBD1 matching 7 bases. With V trimmed by 2 bases and J by 7 bases, 16 bases remained unmatched. This CDR3 comprises 17 residues. The V gene's germline CDR1 is SGHVS and CDR2 FQNEAQ. CDR3 DNA: TGTGCCAGCAGCTTACCGCGACAGGGAATGTCTACAGTTGAAGCTTTCTTT. Its translation: CASSLPRQGMSTVEAFF.

The chain has TRBV2 and TRBJ2-7; perhaps D is TRBD1 or TRBD2 (6 bases each). The CDR3 is 11 residues long. Germline V gene data show CDR1 as SNHLY and CDR2 as FYNNEI. Trimming took 7 bases from V and 6 from J, leaving 10 bases between them. CDR3 region: CASKTGAEQYV. The CDR3, as DNA: TGTGCCAGCAAGACGGGGGCCGAGCAGTACGTC.

This clonotype was detected ten times or more. V and J are TRBV7-8 and TRBJ1-6; TRBD1 is a possible D gene (5 bases). Germline lookup yields CDR1 SGHVS and CDR2 FQNEAQ. V gave up 5 bases and J gave up 10 bases, with 15 bases separating them. The CDR3 length is 14 residues. CDR3 loop: CASSPGPPESPLHF. Written as DNA, the CDR3 is TGTGCCAGCAGCCCGGGACCTCCGGAGTCACCCCTCCACTTT.

This clonotype has a handful of counts. The V gene is TRBV4-1, the J gene TRBJ2-3; D is ambiguous. CDR3 size: 11 residues. Germline CDR1 reads MGHRA; CDR2 reads YSYEKL. The V and J ends lost 1 base and 4 bases respectively, with 0 bases between them. The CDR3 DNA reads TGCGCCAGCAGCCAAGCAGATACGCAGTATTTT. Its protein product is CASSQADTQYF.

This clonotype was observed a few times. This chain links TRBV5-1 with TRBJ2-5; D call uncertain. The V gene lost 4 bases and the J gene lost 1 base, with 11 bases spanning the gap. The germline gives CDR1 SGHRS, CDR2 YFSETQ. The CDR3 runs to 14 residues. DNA for the CDR3: TGCGCCAGCAGCCCCGACAACCTCCAAGAGACCCAGTACTTC. This encodes CASSPDNLQETQYF.

V is TRBV20-1 and J is TRBJ2-3; 7 bases line up with TRBD2. Germline V gene sequence: CDR1 DFQATT, CDR2 SNEGSKA (reference sequence). Losses at the gene ends were 3 bases for V and 2 bases for J; bases not matched to a gene: 14. The CDR3 spans 17 residues. This CDR3 is CSARTGGRNGFTDTQYF. The DNA of the CDR3 is TGCAGTGCTAGGACGGGAGGCCGGAACGGATTCACAGATACGCAGTATTTT.

This clonotype was detected only a few times. This sequence joins TRBV12-3 or TRBV12-4 and TRBJ2-7; the match to TRBD2 covers 7 bases. Trimming removed 6 bases from V and 5 bases from J; junction bases left unmatched: 10. The CDR3 loop spans 14 amino acids. The CDR3 bases are TGTGCCAGCAGCCCTTACCAGGGAGGGGACGAGCAGTACTTC. Translating it yields CASSPYQGGDEQYF.

The chain uses TRBV9 and TRBJ2-1; TRBD2 agrees at 10 bases. Germline V CDR1 and CDR2: SGDLS, YYNGEE. Trimming took 1 base from V and 2 from J; bases not matched to a gene: 0. The CDR3 contains 15 residues. The CDR3 protein is CASSVLAGAYNEQFF. Here the CDR3 DNA reads TGTGCCAGCAGCGTACTAGCGGGGGCCTACAATGAGCAGTTCTTC.